These 20 T cell receptor beta chains came from one sample sequenced in a study of patients and donors after allogeneic stem cell transplantation. TCRdb reprocessed the RT-PCR reads via MiXCR and lists one record per CDR3 protein. Found here are around 240,000 distinct CDR3 sequences, 13% to 15% of them singletons; the top ten hold 11%. Sequences were obtained from blood, either unsorted or a sorted T cell fraction (not recorded which). The receptors come from a human donor who was either an allogeneic HSCT recipient or a stem cell or donor lymphocyte infusion donor (not recorded which). It is not recorded whose cells these are; they may come from a transplant donor.

This clonotype was counted only a few times. The chain joins TRBV20-1 to TRBJ2-5; unclear D gene. The length of the CDR3 is 11 residues. Germline assignment: CDR1 DFQATT and CDR2 SNEGSKA (reference sequence). V shed 3 bases and J shed 4 bases, with 6 bases lying between them. CDR3 DNA sequence: TGCAGTGCTAGTGCGATAGAGACCCAGTACTTC. It yields the protein CSASAIETQYF.

This clonotype was seen at least ten times. V is TRBV12-5 and J is TRBJ2-7; D is undetermined. The V and J ends lost 6 bases and 3 bases respectively, with 12 bases between them. There are 13 residues in the CDR3. CDR1 and CDR2 (germline): LGHNT, FRNRAP. This CDR3 reads CASGHRLLYEQYF. CDR3 nucleotide sequence: TGTGCTAGTGGCCACCGACTGCTCTACGAGCAGTACTTC. Full variable domain (remainder filled in from reference TRBV12-5 and TRBJ2-7): DARVTQTPRHKVTEMGQEVTMRCQPILGHNTVFWYRQTMMQGLELLAYFRNRAPLDDSGMPKDRFSAEMPDATLATLKIQPSEPRDSAVYFCASGHRLLYEQYFGPGTRLTVT.

The chain carries TRBV12-3 or TRBV12-4 and TRBJ1-3; D gene unclear. The CDR3 is 9 residues long. Trimming took 8 bases from V and 8 from J, leaving 4 bases between them. The CDR3: CASGDTIYF. CDR3 sequence (DNA): TGTGCCAGCGGTGACACCATATATTTT.

The V call is TRBV28, the J call TRBJ2-3; no definite D call. This CDR3 is built from 16 residues. Germline-derived CDR1 and CDR2 are MDHEN and SYDVKM. Trimming took 7 bases from V and 0 from J, leaving 17 bases between them. CDR3 in amino acids: CASTPPAVASTDTQYF. CDR3 DNA sequence: TGTGCCAGCACCCCTCCGGCGGTAGCTAGCACAGATACGCAGTATTTT.

This clonotype was detected only a few times. V gene TRBV20-1 combines with J gene TRBJ2-5; TRBD1 or TRBD2 may be the D gene (5 bases each). The CDR3 consists of 12 residues. Deletions cut 6 bases from V and 5 bases from J, with 13 bases between. The V gene's germline CDR1 is DFQATT and CDR2 SNEGSKA (reference sequence). CDR3 in DNA: TGCAGTGCCCAGGGAGAGGCGGAGACCCAGTACTTC. The encoded protein is CSAQGEAETQYF.

This clonotype was picked up a small number of times. The V and J genes are TRBV7-3 and TRBJ2-3; 10 positions agree with TRBD2. Germline CDR1 is SGHTA and CDR2 is FQGTGA. The V and J ends lost 8 bases and 2 bases, in that order; junction bases with no gene match: 7. CDR3 size: 15 residues. The CDR3 DNA follows: TGTGCCAGCGGCCGACTAGCGGGTAACACAGATACGCAGTATTTT. This gives the protein CASGRLAGNTDTQYF.

This clonotype came up a few times. The chain employs TRBV6-1 and TRBJ1-6; 8 nucleotides agree with TRBD1. Germline V CDR1 and CDR2: MNHNS, SASEGT. This CDR3 spans 16 amino acids. With V trimmed by 3 bases and J by 10 bases, 11 bases remained unmatched. Here the CDR3 reads CASSDLRTGIRSPLHF. As DNA, the CDR3 is TGTGCCAGCAGTGATCTTCGGACAGGGATTAGATCACCCCTCCACTTT.

This chain joins TRBV2 and TRBJ1-1, with TRBD1 identical over 9 bases. J lost 4 bases, V lost 6 bases, and 6 bases had no gene match. CDR1 SNHLY and CDR2 FYNNEI come from the germline V gene. CDR3 length: 14 amino acids. The CDR3 sequence: CASRWTGEGTEAFF. The CDR3 DNA sequence: TGTGCCAGCAGGTGGACAGGGGAGGGCACTGAAGCTTTCTTT.

This clonotype was seen a few times. The rearrangement uses TRBV19 and TRBJ1-1, with a possible D match to TRBD1 (6 bases). Per the germline V gene, CDR1 is LNHDA and CDR2 is SQIVND (reference sequence). The CDR3 is made up of 17 amino acids. Trimming took off 6 bases at V and 11 bases at J, with 31 bases between the two ends. CDR3 DNA sequence: TGTGCCAGTAGCGAAAATTCGCAAACAGGGTTCCCTCAACGGGCTTTCTTT. Translation: CASSENSQTGFPQRAFF.

This clonotype was counted many times. The chain joins TRBV6-5 to TRBJ2-2; D possibly corresponds to TRBD1 (6 bases). The length of the CDR3 is 15 residues. Per the germline V gene, CDR1 is MNHEY and CDR2 is SVGAGI. The V end was cut by 2 bases, the J end by 4 bases, with 11 bases between. The CDR3 protein is CASSYGQGSTGELFF. The CDR3 DNA sequence: TGTGCCAGCAGTTACGGTCAGGGGAGCACCGGGGAGCTGTTTTTT.

This clonotype was seen at least ten times. This chain uses TRBV29-1 with TRBJ2-2, with 9 bases identical to TRBD1. The CDR3 covers 14 residues. Germline trimming cut 5 bases from V and 5 bases from J; bases unmatched to any gene: 6. From germline, CDR1 is SQVTM and CDR2 ANQGSEA. CDR3 protein: CSVYTGGFTGELFF. Here the CDR3 DNA reads TGCAGCGTTTACACAGGGGGCTTTACCGGGGAGCTGTTTTTT.

This clonotype showed up just a few times. This chain uses TRBV2 with TRBJ2-7; weak D call: TRBD1 (6 bases). Germline values: CDR1 SNHLY, CDR2 FYNNEI. The CDR3 length is 14 residues. Trimming shortened V by 6 bases and J by 3 bases, and 15 bases separated the two germline ends. The CDR3 nucleotides are TGTGCCAGCAGGGAACAGGGCCATGACTACGAGCAGTACTTC. Amino acid sequence: CASREQGHDYEQYF.

This rearrangement joins TRBV7-9 to TRBJ2-7; D is perhaps TRBD1 or TRBD2 (5 bases each). Trimming pared 8 bases from V and 11 bases from J, leaving 19 bases between. The germline V gene has CDR1 SEHNR and CDR2 FQNEAQ (reference sequence). The CDR3 has 12 amino acids. The CDR3 nucleotides read TGTGCCAGCCATGGGCCCGGGACGGAGAAGTACTTC. It codes for CASHGPGTEKYF.

The chain couples TRBV7-2 to TRBJ1-5; 10 bases match TRBD1. From germline, CDR1 is SGHTA and CDR2 FQGNSA. V was clipped by 5 bases and J by 5 bases; unmatched bases: 6. The length of the CDR3 is 15 residues. CDR3 coding DNA: TGTGCCAGCAGCCCCCGGACAGGGGGAGATCAGCCCCAGCATTTT. Translating it yields CASSPRTGGDQPQHF.

V usage is TRBV5-1 and J usage is TRBJ2-1; 9 nucleotides align to TRBD2. This CDR3 spans 16 amino acids. Germline CDR1 is SGHRS and CDR2 is YFSETQ. J lost 4 bases, V lost 4 bases, and 9 bases had no gene match. Here the CDR3 reads CASSAQTSGQYNEQFF. In DNA, the CDR3 is TGCGCCAGCAGCGCCCAGACTAGCGGCCAGTACAATGAGCAGTTCTTC.

This clonotype was detected only a few times. The gene calls are TRBV10-3 and TRBJ1-3, with 7 bases lining up with TRBD1. CDR1 and CDR2 from the germline V gene are ENHRY and SYGVKD. The V gene end was trimmed by 2 bases and the J gene end by 0 bases; junction bases not matched to a gene: 13. The CDR3 has 19 amino acids. Written as DNA, the CDR3 is TGTGCCATCAGTGAGCGGGACTTATCGGACAGGATCTCTGGAAACACCATATATTTT. The encoded protein is CAISERDLSDRISGNTIYF.

J is TRBJ2-3 and V is TRBV5-1; D is unresolved. The V and J ends lost 0 bases and 4 bases respectively, with 12 bases between them. The CDR3 has 15 amino acids. Germline lookup yields CDR1 SGHRS and CDR2 YFSETQ. This CDR3 reads CASSLVGITSDTQYF. The CDR3 DNA reads as TGCGCCAGCAGCTTGGTTGGTATAACATCAGATACGCAGTATTTT.

The gene calls are TRBV30 and TRBJ1-2; D is undetermined. This CDR3 contains 12 residues. The germline V and J ends were trimmed by 7 bases and 5 bases, with 14 bases remaining between them. Looked up from germline, CDR1 is GTSNPN and CDR2 is SVGIG (reference sequence). The chain's CDR3 is CASRGSIYGYTF. CDR3 coding DNA: TGTGCCTCCCGAGGAAGTATATATGGCTACACCTTC.

At least ten counts were recorded for this clonotype. J is TRBJ1-4 and V is TRBV5-1; no clear D gene. Trimming stripped 4 bases from V and 6 bases from J, with 13 bases between. CDR3 length: 14 amino acids. Germline lookup yields CDR1 SGHRS and CDR2 YFSETQ. Here the CDR3 reads CASSPGQDYEKLFF. The DNA for the CDR3 is TGCGCCAGCAGCCCCGGGCAGGACTATGAAAAACTGTTTTTT.

J is TRBJ1-2 and V is TRBV7-2; D is ambiguous. Germline CDR1 is SGHTA and CDR2 is FQGNSA. Trimming left V 4 bases short and J 7 bases short, with 7 bases between. The CDR3 length is 11 residues. The CDR3 reads CASSSFAGYTF. The CDR3 DNA reads TGTGCCAGCAGCTCTTTCGCTGGCTACACCTTC.